A single sample is the source of the 24 T cell receptor beta chains below, sequenced in a study of CD8 T cells in Susac syndrome. With random hexamers, roughly 0.45 to 1 ug RNA was reverse transcribed. MiXCR, applied by TCRdb to the immunoSEQ multiplex PCR reads, yields one record per CDR3 protein. Of tens of thousands of distinct CDR3 sequences in the sample, about 94% were seen once. Sequencing input: CD8+ T cells from PBMCs. These receptors were collected from a human donor with multiple sclerosis.

The rearrangement joins TRBV3-1 to TRBJ2-7, with 7 bases lining up with TRBD1. This CDR3 is 15 amino acids long. CDR1 and CDR2 (germline): LGHDT, YNNKEL (reference sequence). V trimming: 3 bases; J trimming: 1 base; junction bases outside the gene matches: 6. The CDR3: CASSHTRGPSYEQYF. CDR3 in DNA: TGTGCCAGCAGCCATACGAGGGGGCCGTCCTACGAGCAGTACTTC.

V and J are TRBV15 and TRBJ2-3; TRBD1 might be the D (5 bases). The J call may be faulty, since TRBJ1-5 better matches the DNA end. The V gene's germline CDR1 is LNHNV and CDR2 YYDKDF (reference sequence). The CDR3 is made up of 16 amino acids. In nucleotides, the CDR3 is TGTGCCACCAGCACTCTCAGCCTGGCGGTACAGGATACGCAGCATTTT. This gives the protein CATSTLSLAVQDTQHF.

This sequence joins TRBV4-3 and TRBJ1-2; 7 nucleotides agree with TRBD1. The CDR3 sequence is 13 residues long. The germline CDR1 and CDR2 sequences are LGHNA and YSLEER. After removal of 5 bases from V and 4 bases from J, the junction contained 4 bases not matched to a gene. CDR3 sequence (DNA): TGCGCCAGCAGCTATTGGGACAGCTATGGCTACACCTTC. Its translation: CASSYWDSYGYTF.

The rearrangement uses TRBV13 and TRBJ2-5, with D perhaps TRBD2 (5 bases). The length of the CDR3 is 13 residues. The ends were cut back, 5 bases at V and 5 bases at J, with 12 bases in the middle. CDR1 is PRHDT and CDR2 is FYEKMQ in the germline V gene (reference sequence). CDR3: CASSRTLDETQYF. Written as DNA, the CDR3 is TGTGCCAGCAGCCGGACTCTGGACGAGACCCAGTACTTC.

The V gene is TRBV27, the J gene TRBJ1-1; no clear D. Trimming removed 8 bases from V and 6 bases from J, with 19 bases in between. The CDR3 is 14 residues long. Germline V lookup: CDR1 MNHEY, CDR2 SMNVEV (reference sequence). Here the CDR3 DNA reads TGTGCCAGCTCAAGGCCGGGAGTCGCCCCTGAAGCTTTCTTT. Residues: CASSRPGVAPEAFF.

The chain is built from TRBV7-2 and TRBJ2-7; the match to TRBD1 covers 9 bases. There are 16 residues in the CDR3. V shed 5 bases, J shed 3 bases, and the junction held 11 bases outside the gene matches. Germline V lookup: CDR1 SGHTA, CDR2 FQGNSA. The CDR3 spells CASSPTRTGEFYEQYF. CDR3 coding DNA: TGTGCCAGCAGCCCCACTCGGACAGGGGAGTTCTACGAGCAGTACTTC.

The rearrangement joins TRBV19 to TRBJ2-7; D may be TRBD1 (5 bases). Germline V gene sequence: CDR1 LNHDA, CDR2 SQIVND (reference sequence). Trimming pared 5 bases from V and 0 bases from J, leaving 11 bases between. This CDR3 contains 14 residues. Here the CDR3 DNA reads TGTGCCAGTAGTTATGTCGACAGCTCCTACGAGCAGTACTTC. This translates into CASSYVDSSYEQYF.

This clonotype was found a few times. The chain combines TRBV27 with TRBJ2-3, with unresolved D. The CDR3 is 12 residues long. V dropped 6 bases and J dropped 1 base, with 5 bases sitting between them. Germline lookup yields CDR1 MNHEY and CDR2 SMNVEV (reference sequence). The CDR3 here is CASSLGTDTQYF. CDR3 coding DNA: TGTGCCAGCAGCTTAGGCACAGATACGCAGTATTTT.

The V and J genes are TRBV9 and TRBJ2-2, with TRBD2 matching 14 bases. Looked up from germline, CDR1 is SGDLS and CDR2 is YYNGEE. V shed 4 bases, J shed 0 bases, and the junction held 5 bases outside the gene matches. The CDR3 length is 18 residues. The CDR3 DNA is TGTGCCAGCAGCCTTCGACTAGCGGGAGGGCCGAACACCGGGGAGCTGTTTTTT. Encoded protein: CASSLRLAGGPNTGELFF.

This chain uses TRBV7-2 with TRBJ2-3; D gene unclear. The CDR3 contains 12 residues. CDR1 and CDR2 (germline): SGHTA, FQGNSA. Deletions cut 6 bases from V and 4 bases from J, with 8 bases between. For the CDR3, the DNA is TGTGCCAGCAGTTTTAGTGCAGATACGCAGTATTTT. Translated: CASSFSADTQYF. The entire variable domain, with the rest obtained from reference TRBV7-2 and TRBJ2-3, is as follows: GAGVSQSPSNKVTEKGKDVELRCDPISGHTALYWYRQSLGQGLEFLIYFQGNSAPDKSGLPSDRFSAERTGGSVSTLTIQRTQQEDSAVYLCASSFSADTQYFGPGTRLTVL.

The V call is TRBV20-1, the J call TRBJ2-1; 12 nucleotides align to TRBD2. With V trimmed by 5 bases and J by 3 bases, 8 bases remained unmatched. This CDR3 is built from 16 residues. Germline V lookup: CDR1 DFQATT, CDR2 SNEGSKA (reference sequence). The CDR3 sequence: CSAGTGTSGYYNEQFF. CDR3 DNA sequence: TGCAGTGCTGGCACCGGGACTAGCGGGTACTACAATGAGCAGTTCTTC.

This sequence joins TRBV20-1 and TRBJ2-1; D assignment may be TRBD1 or TRBD2 (5 bases each). CDR1 and CDR2 (germline): DFQATT, SNEGSKA (reference sequence). This CDR3 comprises 17 residues. Trimming removed 3 bases at V and 4 bases at J, with 22 bases between. CDR3 residues: CSASRYGNRDAYNEQFF. CDR3 coding DNA: TGCAGTGCTAGCCGTTACGGAAACCGGGACGCTTACAATGAGCAGTTCTTC.

V gene TRBV27 combines with J gene TRBJ2-1; a possible D gene is TRBD1 (6 bases). CDR3 length equals 16 residues. Deletions cut 5 bases from V and 4 bases from J, with 18 bases between. Germline CDR1 is MNHEY and CDR2 is SMNVEV (reference sequence). CDR3 coding DNA: TGTGCCAGCAGTCCGACAAGAGGGGACATGTACAATGAGCAGTTCTTC. It is translated as CASSPTRGDMYNEQFF.

J is TRBJ2-7 and V is TRBV29-1; 10 nucleotides line up with TRBD1. The CDR3 contains 13 residues. Germline V gives CDR1 SQVTM, CDR2 ANQGSEA. V dropped 5 bases and J dropped 1; count of bases not matched to a gene: 2. CDR3 sequence: CSVWTGGSYEQYF. CDR3 DNA: TGCAGCGTTTGGACAGGGGGTTCCTACGAGCAGTACTTC.

The J gene is TRBJ2-6, the V gene TRBV12-3 or TRBV12-4; unclear D gene. The CDR3 totals 12 residues. Trimming left V 1 base short and J 5 bases short, with 0 bases between. Written as DNA, the CDR3 is TGTGCCAGCAGTTTAGGGGCCAACGTCCTGACTTTC. It translates to CASSLGANVLTF.

This rearrangement joins TRBV5-6 to TRBJ1-2; tentative D call: TRBD1 (6 bases). The V end lost 4 bases, the J end lost 5 bases, and 12 bases lay between the germline ends. From germline, CDR1 is SGHDT and CDR2 YYEEEE. The CDR3 has 13 amino acids. This CDR3 reads CASSLGAAYGYTF. Here the CDR3 DNA reads TGTGCCAGCAGCCTGGGGGCGGCATATGGCTACACCTTC.

The chain links TRBV15 to TRBJ2-3; D might be TRBD2 (6 bases). Trimming pared 2 bases from V and 3 bases from J, leaving 9 bases between. Per the germline V gene, CDR1 is LNHNV and CDR2 is YYDKDF (reference sequence). This CDR3 is 14 amino acids long. DNA for the CDR3: TGTGCCACCAGCAGACGAGGACTAACAGATACGCAGTATTTT. Translating gives CATSRRGLTDTQYF.

DNA of the CDR3: TGCGCCAGCAGTCAATCCAACAGGGGGCCCTTATTTTCCTACGAGCAGTACTTC. Its translation is CASSQSNRGPLFSYEQYF. The chain links TRBV23-1 to TRBJ2-7; 9 nucleotides line up with TRBD1. TRBV23-1 is annotated as an ORF whose role is uncertain. The CDR3 has 18 residues. Trimming removed 0 bases from V and 1 base from J; junction bases left unmatched: 10.

The V call is TRBV6-2 or TRBV6-3, the J call TRBJ2-7; D may be TRBD1 (6 bases). CDR1 and CDR2 from the germline V gene are MNHEY and SVGEGT. The CDR3 covers 15 residues. V was trimmed by 2 bases and J by 3 bases, leaving 14 bases between them. The CDR3 coding sequence is TGTGCCAGCAGTTACCGACAGGAACCCATCTACGAGCAGTACTTC. Encoded protein: CASSYRQEPIYEQYF.

This clonotype has a single count. The J gene is TRBJ2-6, the V gene TRBV9; D is unresolved. CDR3 length: 15 amino acids. CDR1 is SGDLS, CDR2 YYNGEE, per germline. V was cut by 0 bases and J by 1 base, with 5 bases left in between. CDR3 DNA sequence: TGTGCCAGCAGCGTAGCTGGGTCTGGGGCCAACGTCCTGACTTTC. This encodes CASSVAGSGANVLTF.

The CDR3 nucleotides read TGTGCCAGCAGCTTGACAGGGGGCTACGGCTACACTGAAGCTTTCTTT. Translated, it gives CASSLTGGYGYTEAFF. The chain couples TRBV11-2 to TRBJ1-1, with 10 bases matching TRBD1. Trimming took 3 bases from V and 3 from J; bases not matched to a gene: 7. This CDR3 region has 16 residues. Looked up from germline, CDR1 is SGHAT and CDR2 is FQNNGV.

The chain links TRBV27 to TRBJ2-1, with D tentatively TRBD2 (5 bases). CDR1 is MNHEY, CDR2 SMNVEV, per germline (reference sequence). This CDR3 has 16 amino acids. The V gene lost 8 bases and the J gene lost 0 bases, with 17 bases spanning the gap. The CDR3 spells CASGHRRGSSYNEQFF. For the CDR3, the DNA is TGTGCCAGCGGCCATCGACGGGGTAGCTCCTACAATGAGCAGTTCTTC.

The V call is TRBV11-2, the J call TRBJ1-5; D not resolved. V was pared by 1 base and J by 7 bases, with 8 bases between. This CDR3 has 13 amino acids. Germline CDR1 SGHAT, CDR2 FQNNGV. CDR3 loop: CASSLGQNQPQHF. The CDR3 coding sequence is TGTGCCAGCAGCTTAGGGCAGAACCAGCCCCAGCATTTT.

The chain couples TRBV5-1 to TRBJ2-1; D is perhaps TRBD1 (5 bases). CDR1 is SGHRS, CDR2 YFSETQ, per germline. Between the trimmed V and J ends, which lost 4 bases and 5 bases, there was a span of 13 bases. The CDR3 totals 14 residues. The DNA of the CDR3 is TGCGCCAGCAGCCTACCGACAGCCCACAATGAGCAGTTCTTC. This translates into CASSLPTAHNEQFF.